This TCR beta chain was observed in a study of CD8 T cells in ankylosing spondylitis. The study, taken as a whole, reports: A TCR beta motif of several highly homologous variants seemed to mark ankylosing spondylitis blood. In the blood and synovial fluid of reactive arthritis, some motif variants had been previously reported. Matched synovial fluid from ankylosing spondylitis patients was reported to be enriched for disease-linked clones. As for the disease-linked clones, they showed a CD8+ phenotype and occurred at relatively low frequencies in peripheral blood.

Construction of TCR beta libraries was performed using quantitative 5'-RACE with molecular barcodes. Using its own MiXCR run on the 5' RACE reads, TCRdb lists one record per CDR3 protein. Of 500,000 or so distinct CDR3 sequences in the sample, 5.3% are singletons; the top ten hold approximately 3.5%. Germline V lookup: CDR1 SGDLS, CDR2 YYNGEE. Between the trimmed V and J ends, which lost 1 base and 0 bases, there was a span of 7 bases. This CDR3 is built from 14 residues. In its sample, this clonotype was seen many times. Antigen: not known. The V call is TRBV9, the J call TRBJ1-1; D is undetermined. This TCR derives from a male donor with ankylosing spondylitis. Sample: blood, either unsorted or a sorted T cell fraction (not recorded which). The CDR3 DNA reads as TGTGCCAGCAGCGTAAGCAGCGTGAACACTGAAGCTTTCTTT. It yields the protein CASSVSSVNTEAFF. The complete variable domain, with remaining parts taken from reference TRBV9 and TRBJ1-1, reads DSGVTQTPKHLITATGQRVTLRCSPRSGDLSVYWYQQSLDQGLQFLIQYYNGEERAKGNILERFSAQQFPDLHSELNLSSLELGDSALYFCASSVSSVNTEAFFGQGTRLTVV.